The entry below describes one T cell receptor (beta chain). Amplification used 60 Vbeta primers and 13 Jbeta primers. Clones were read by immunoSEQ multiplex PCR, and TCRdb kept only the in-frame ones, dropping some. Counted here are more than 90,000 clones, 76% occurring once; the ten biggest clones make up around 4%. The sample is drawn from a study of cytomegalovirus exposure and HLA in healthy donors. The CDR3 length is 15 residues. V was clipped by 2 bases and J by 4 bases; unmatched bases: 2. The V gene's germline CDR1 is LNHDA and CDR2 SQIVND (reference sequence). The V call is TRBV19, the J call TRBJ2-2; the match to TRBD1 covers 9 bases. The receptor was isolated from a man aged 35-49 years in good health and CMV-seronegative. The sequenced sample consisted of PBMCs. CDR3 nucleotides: TGTGCCAGTAGTATACGGACAGGGGTCACCGGGGAGCTGTTTTTT. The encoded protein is CASSIRTGVTGELFF. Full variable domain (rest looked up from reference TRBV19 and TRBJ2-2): DGGITQSPKYLFRKEGQNVTLSCEQNLNHDAMYWYRQDPGQGLRLIYYSQIVNDFQKGDIAEGYSVSREKKESFPLTVTSAQKNPTAFYLCASSIRTGVTGELFFGEGSRLTVL.